This TCR beta chain was sequenced during a study of blood T cell repertoires in COVID-19. Sequencing was performed with immunoSEQ multiplex PCR; in TCRdb, only in-frame clones are kept and a portion is missing. The table shows 110,000 to 150,000 clones, with roughly three quarters occurring only once. Trimming at V came to 3 bases and at J to 4 bases, leaving 14 bases not matched to a gene. Germline CDR1 and CDR2: DFQATT and SNEGSKA (reference sequence). The length of the CDR3 is 18 residues. The sample consisted of PBMCs or T cells enriched from blood (not recorded which). This chain joins TRBV20-1 and TRBJ2-6, with 8 bases fitting TRBD1. The sequence was obtained from a woman aged 45-65 years who had recovered from COVID-19. CDR3 nucleotides: TGCAGTGCTAGTTCCTCCTTCGGCAGGGGGCGAGGGGCCAACGTCCTGACTTTC. Translated: CSASSSFGRGRGANVLTF.